This T cell receptor (beta chain) emerged from a study of response to subunit inactivated influenza vaccine. General study results and limits: It was suggested by the authors that few new T cells are recruited by each seasonal influenza vaccination.

This CDR3 has 13 residues. The germline gives CDR1 LGHNA, CDR2 YSLEER. With 4 bases removed from V and 5 bases from J, the gap between germline ends came to 8 bases. This clonotype was counted a few times. The antigen is not known. MiXCR was run by TCRdb on the RT-PCR reads, yielding one entry per CDR3 protein. The sample lists some 640,000 distinct CDR3 sequences, about 14% seen once, with 5.5% to 7% in the top ten. This chain joins TRBV4-3 and TRBJ2-2; no firm D call. The sample in question was PBMCs from blood, obtained about 14 days before vaccination. This TCR came from a man between 45 and 60 years old who received an inactivated influenza vaccine. Here the CDR3 DNA reads TGCGCCAGCAGCCCCCACCCGACCGGGGAGCTGTTTTTT. This translates into CASSPHPTGELFF.